Sequencing of this T cell receptor beta chain was carried out in a study of blood T cell repertoires in COVID-19. In the study overall: COVID-19 samples, acute and convalescent, were from the United States, Italy and Spain.

Enrolled through a virtual design, the participants were between 18 and 89 years of age and came from some 26 US areas. Assignments of participants to cohorts depended upon their own reported clinical history. Trimming removed 0 bases from V and 4 bases from J, with 17 bases in between. This CDR3 region has 17 residues. CDR1 and CDR2 (germline): SGHRS, YFSETQ. TCRdb keeps only in-frame clones here, not all; method: immunoSEQ multiplex PCR. Here the sample spans some 490,000 clones, approximately 90% being singletons. The material sequenced was PBMCs or T cells enriched from blood (not recorded which). This receptor was obtained from a woman aged 60 to 75 who had recovered from COVID-19. V usage is TRBV5-1 and J usage is TRBJ1-5; no clear D. The CDR3 spells CASSLGGPGGENQPQHF. DNA for the CDR3: TGCGCCAGCAGCTTGGGTGGCCCCGGCGGAGAAAATCAGCCCCAGCATTTT.